This TCR beta chain is drawn from a study of cytomegalovirus exposure and HLA in healthy donors. This clone was recorded a few times. The CDR3 runs 17 residues. V was pared by 8 bases and J by 10 bases, with 29 bases between. Per germline, CDR1 LNHDA and CDR2 SQIVND (reference sequence). Assay: immunoSEQ multiplex PCR; the TCRdb copy retains only in-frame clones and omits some. Of 130,000 to 150,000 clones in the sample, around 89% were seen once. The chain is built from TRBV19 and TRBJ1-4, with D possibly TRBD1 on 5 matching bases. Sequencing was done on a sample of PBMCs. The clonotype was recovered from a woman aged 25 to 39 in good health and CMV-seropositive. The DNA for the CDR3 is TGTGCCAGTCTCCCCGGCGGGGCCGAGTTCCAGGCTGGAAAACTGTTTTTT. It codes for CASLPGGAEFQAGKLFF.